The 25 T cell receptor beta chains below were found in one sample sequenced in a study of human T cells and chemical hapten exposure. A single record per CDR3 protein comes from TCRdb applying MiXCR to the RACE reads. The sample records some 180,000 distinct CDR3 sequences, about a fifth being singletons. Time point of the sample: patch test 1, 2 weeks after DPC sensitization. Treatment noted: therapeutic diphenylcyclopropenone sensitization with weekly scalp DPC. The sequenced sample was whole blood, obtained in connection with sensitization to the hapten diphenylcyclopropenone (DPC). These receptors were obtained from a woman between 45 and 65 years old with alopecia areata. Some clones in this sample may be carry-over from other donors' samples.

The CDR3 coding sequence is TGTGCCAGCACCCTCCGGATGGCGGGAGCTGGCGAGCAGTACTTC. This sequence encodes CASTLRMAGAGEQYF. The chain recombines TRBV7-2 with TRBJ2-7; 7 positions agree with TRBD2. Trimming took 7 bases from V and 6 from J; bases not matched to a gene: 15. CDR1 SGHTA and CDR2 FQGNSA come from the germline V gene. This CDR3 has 15 amino acids.

The CDR3 bases are TGTGCCAGCAGCCTCCGCAGTTACACTGAAGCTTTCTTT. Translating it yields CASSLRSYTEAFF. The gene calls are TRBV5-8 and TRBJ1-1, with unresolved D. CDR1 and CDR2 from the germline V gene are SGHTS and YDEGEE. V was cut by 4 bases and J by 3 bases, with 10 bases left in between. The CDR3 sequence is 13 residues long.

The chain joins TRBV12-3 or TRBV12-4 to TRBJ2-1; D is ambiguous. The CDR3 has 15 residues. V was trimmed by 5 bases and J by 7 bases, leaving 18 bases between them. In DNA, the CDR3 is TGTGCCAGCAGTAAACAGAACCCGGTAACGAATGAGCAGTTCTTC. It yields the protein CASSKQNPVTNEQFF.

This clonotype was seen a single time. This chain uses TRBV28 with TRBJ2-2, with D possibly TRBD1 on 5 matching bases. Trimming stripped 2 bases from V and 7 bases from J, with 14 bases between. This CDR3 has 15 residues. Per germline, CDR1 MDHEN and CDR2 SYDVKM. The CDR3 region is CASSLQGVRGGELFF. In DNA form, the CDR3 reads TGTGCCAGCAGTTTACAGGGCGTAAGAGGCGGGGAGCTGTTTTTT.

The genes are TRBV14 and TRBJ2-6, with unresolved D. Germline CDR1 is SGHDN and CDR2 is FVKESK. Trimming cost V 0 bases and J 1 base, with 4 bases left between them. CDR3 length equals 15 residues. The CDR3 here is CASSQDSSGANVLTF. CDR3 sequence (DNA): TGTGCCAGCAGCCAAGACAGTTCTGGGGCCAACGTCCTGACTTTC.

The chain links TRBV10-1 to TRBJ2-5, with 8 bases fitting TRBD2. Germline CDR1 and CDR2: WNHNN and SYGVQD (reference sequence). V was clipped by 4 bases and J by 4 bases; unmatched bases: 8. The CDR3 extends over 15 amino acids. CDR3 coding DNA: TGCGCCAGCAGTGCTGAGCTAGCGGGCGGAGAGACCCAGTACTTC. This codes for CASSAELAGGETQYF.

This chain connects TRBV28 to TRBJ2-1, with 16 bases that match TRBD2. This CDR3 comprises 18 residues. From germline, CDR1 is MDHEN and CDR2 SYDVKM. The junction had 9 bases not matched to a gene; V was cut back by 8 bases and J by 2 bases. In DNA, the CDR3 is TGTGCCAGCTTACCGGGACTAGCGGGAGGGTTCGCCTACAATGAGCAGTTCTTC. Amino acid sequence: CASLPGLAGGFAYNEQFF.

The chain uses TRBV11-2 and TRBJ2-3, with D unresolved. Trimming left V 1 base short and J 4 bases short, with 12 bases between. The CDR3 length is 15 residues. Per germline, CDR1 SGHAT and CDR2 FQNNGV. CDR3 protein: CASSLGSRGSDTQYF. In nucleotides, the CDR3 is TGTGCCAGCAGCTTAGGTAGTCGTGGGTCAGATACGCAGTATTTT.

The chain carries TRBV12-3 or TRBV12-4 and TRBJ2-1; tentatively, D is TRBD1 (6 bases). Trimming removed 7 bases from V and 4 bases from J, with 14 bases in between. There are 14 residues in the CDR3. The CDR3 region is CASIMDRTYNEQFF. The DNA of the CDR3 is TGTGCCAGCATCATGGACAGAACTTACAATGAGCAGTTCTTC.

There are a few counts of this clonotype. The chain is built from TRBV27 and TRBJ2-3; D is undetermined. The germline gives CDR1 MNHEY, CDR2 SMNVEV (reference sequence). This CDR3 comprises 12 residues. V gave up 4 bases and J gave up 8 bases, with 10 bases separating them. The CDR3 here is CASSSSGGTQYF. In DNA, the CDR3 is TGTGCCAGCAGTTCTTCAGGTGGTACGCAGTATTTT.

V and J are TRBV20-1 and TRBJ2-7; no clear D. Trimming removed 2 bases at V and 0 bases at J, with 11 bases between. CDR1 is DFQATT and CDR2 is SNEGSKA in the germline V gene (reference sequence). This CDR3 has 14 residues. CDR3: CSARPVSGSYEQYF. The DNA for the CDR3 is TGCAGTGCTAGACCCGTTTCAGGCTCCTACGAGCAGTACTTC.

The chain employs TRBV28 and TRBJ2-1; tentatively, D is TRBD1 or TRBD2 (6 bases each). In germline, CDR1 is MDHEN, CDR2 SYDVKM. Trimming removed 2 bases from V and 6 bases from J, with 11 bases in between. The CDR3 totals 14 residues. The CDR3: CASSLTGRINEQFF. CDR3 DNA sequence: TGTGCCAGCAGTTTAACAGGGAGGATCAATGAGCAGTTCTTC.

The sample holds a few counts of this clonotype. The gene calls are TRBV29-1 and TRBJ1-1; TRBD1 might be the D (5 bases). Germline CDR1 and CDR2: SQVTM and ANQGSEA. The CDR3 has 15 amino acids. V was cut by 7 bases and J by 4 bases, with 22 bases left in between. In nucleotides, the CDR3 is TGCAGCGCGCGACCCGGGGCCTCCAGGGCCACTGAAGCTTTCTTT. Its protein product is CSARPGASRATEAFF.

This clonotype was recorded a few times. The junction differs from germline at one of its ends, possibly a read error. The V gene is TRBV12-3 or TRBV12-4, the J gene TRBJ2-3, with D maybe TRBD1 (6 bases). The CDR3 is 15 residues long. The DNA for the CDR3 is TGTGCCAGCAGATTAGGGTGGACAGGCACAGATACGCAGTATTTT. It codes for CASRLGWTGTDTQYF.

The V gene is TRBV6-1, the J gene TRBJ2-3, with D perhaps TRBD1 (5 bases). From germline, CDR1 is MNHNS and CDR2 SASEGT. The CDR3 contains 13 residues. The V and J ends lost 7 bases and 3 bases respectively, with 11 bases between them. CDR3 in amino acids: CASNHDSTDTQYF. DNA for the CDR3: TGTGCCAGCAACCACGACAGTACAGATACGCAGTATTTT.

This sequence joins TRBV5-1 and TRBJ2-3; TRBD2 aligns across 7 bases. The CDR3 totals 14 residues. V lost 7 bases to trimming and J lost 2 bases; unmatched junction nucleotides: 7. Germline CDR1 and CDR2: SGHRS and YFSETQ. The CDR3 region is CASHRGGSTDTQYF. The CDR3 DNA reads as TGCGCCAGCCATCGCGGGGGTTCCACAGATACGCAGTATTTT.

A few counts support this clonotype. This chain links TRBV7-9 with TRBJ2-3; D unclear. Looked up from germline, CDR1 is SEHNR and CDR2 is FQNEAQ (reference sequence). This CDR3 comprises 11 residues. Trimming took off 7 bases at V and 2 bases at J, with 4 bases between the two ends. This CDR3 is CASTATDTQYF. The CDR3 nucleotides read TGTGCCAGCACGGCCACAGATACGCAGTATTTT.

This clonotype was seen only a few times. The chain recombines TRBV6-2 or TRBV6-3 with TRBJ2-1, with D possibly being TRBD2 (6 bases). Germline V CDR1 and CDR2: MNHEY, SVGEGT. V was clipped by 6 bases and J by 1 base, with 13 bases between them. The CDR3 totals 15 residues. The CDR3 region is CASRVDYPSYNEQFF. Here the CDR3 DNA reads TGTGCCAGCAGAGTGGACTATCCTTCCTACAATGAGCAGTTCTTC.

The chain recombines TRBV20-1 with TRBJ2-7; TRBD2 matches 16 bases. The V and J ends lost 7 bases and 5 bases, in that order; junction bases with no gene match: 11. The germline V gene encodes CDR1 DFQATT and CDR2 SNEGSKA (reference sequence). The CDR3 has 16 amino acids. For the CDR3, the DNA is TGCAGTGTACAGGGGCCTGGGACTAGCGGGAGGGACGAGCAGTACTTC. Translation gives CSVQGPGTSGRDEQYF.

This chain joins TRBV20-1 and TRBJ1-2; D is perhaps TRBD1 (5 bases). The length of the CDR3 is 12 residues. Germline CDR1 DFQATT, CDR2 SNEGSKA (reference sequence). V was trimmed by 2 bases and J by 3 bases, leaving 7 bases between them. The CDR3 reads CSARTGHYGYTF. Written as DNA, the CDR3 is TGCAGTGCTAGAACAGGACACTATGGCTACACCTTC.

A few counts support this clonotype. The chain has TRBV29-1 and TRBJ2-7; 9 bases match TRBD2. The V segment lost 5 bases and the J segment 0 bases; nucleotides outside the gene matches: 8. The CDR3 has 15 amino acids. The V gene's germline CDR1 is SQVTM and CDR2 ANQGSEA. This CDR3 is CSVRRTSDSSYEQYF. CDR3 coding DNA: TGCAGCGTTCGCCGGACTAGCGACTCCTCCTACGAGCAGTACTTC.

This clonotype was seen at least ten times. The chain links TRBV20-1 to TRBJ2-7; perhaps D is TRBD1 or TRBD2 (6 bases each). CDR3 size: 14 residues. Germline assignment: CDR1 DFQATT and CDR2 SNEGSKA (reference sequence). Trimming pared 5 bases from V and 0 bases from J, leaving 14 bases between. CDR3 DNA: TGCAGTGCTGCCTTAGGGGGGTACTCCTACGAGCAGTACTTC. Protein product: CSAALGGYSYEQYF.

This chain connects TRBV29-1 to TRBJ1-1; 7 bases map to TRBD1. The CDR3 runs to 10 residues. Germline lookup yields CDR1 SQVTM and CDR2 ANQGSEA. V was pared by 6 bases and J by 8 bases, with 3 bases of the junction left unmatched. CDR3 DNA: TGCAGCGTCAACAGGGGAGAAGCTTTCTTT. Translated, it gives CSVNRGEAFF. Full variable domain (missing parts from reference TRBV29-1 and TRBJ1-1): SAVISQKPSRDICQRGTSLTIQCQVDSQVTMMFWYRQQPGQSLTLIATANQGSEATYESGFVIDKFPISRPNLTFSTLTVSNMSPEDSSIYLCSVNRGEAFFGQGTRLTVV.

This clonotype was seen more than once but under ten times. V gene TRBV20-1 combines with J gene TRBJ2-3; perhaps TRBD1 as D (6 bases). Germline V gene lookup returns CDR1 DFQATT and CDR2 SNEGSKA (reference sequence). This CDR3 spans 14 amino acids. The V end was cut by 1 base, the J end by 4 bases, with 12 bases between. The CDR3 reads CSARVVGASDTQYF. CDR3 in DNA: TGCAGTGCTAGAGTCGTGGGGGCATCAGATACGCAGTATTTT.

At least ten counts were recorded for this clonotype. The V call is TRBV7-3, the J call TRBJ2-6, with D possibly being TRBD1 or TRBD2 (5 bases each). The CDR3 covers 15 residues. Germline assignment: CDR1 SGHTA and CDR2 FQGTGA. The germline V and J ends were trimmed by 5 bases and 3 bases, with 11 bases remaining between them. CDR3 DNA sequence: TGTGCCAGCAGCAGAGGGGTGATTGGGGCCAACGTCCTGACTTTC. Amino acid sequence: CASSRGVIGANVLTF.